This entry features one TCR beta chain sequence. This entry is derived from a study of blood T cell repertoires in COVID-19. Whole-study context: Collection of acute and convalescent COVID-19 samples took place in the United States, Italy and Spain.

The method was immunoSEQ multiplex PCR; TCRdb's version includes in-frame clones alone and lacks a portion of them. The repertoire includes 150,000 to 200,000 clones, 80% to 85% of them detected once, and roughly 14% sits in the top ten. Trimming removed 1 base from V and 3 bases from J, with 10 bases in between. Germline V gene sequence: CDR1 SGHNT, CDR2 YYREEE (reference sequence). The CDR3 length is 14 residues. The source is a woman between 70 and 85 years old with COVID-19, enrolled during active disease. The material sequenced was peripheral blood. V and J are TRBV5-4 and TRBJ1-2; D remains ambiguous. CDR3 nucleotides: TGTGCCAGCAGCTTGACCCAGGAACACTATGGCTACACCTTC. It translates to CASSLTQEHYGYTF.